This TCR beta chain was sequenced for a study of cytomegalovirus exposure and HLA in healthy donors. The PCR made use of 60 Vbeta and 13 Jbeta primers. Using immunoSEQ multiplex PCR, the repertoire was profiled, and TCRdb retains in-frame clones only, with some absent. The data contain roughly 93,000 clones, 80% of them singletons. The CDR3 runs 16 residues. V shed 5 bases and J shed 7 bases, with 21 bases lying between them. Germline CDR1 and CDR2: SGHTA and FQGNSA. The chain links TRBV7-2 to TRBJ1-5; D may be TRBD1 (5 bases). Sample: PBMCs. The receptor was isolated from a man aged 25-45 years in good health and CMV-seronegative. The CDR3 sequence is CASSPGVDRARQPQHF. The CDR3 DNA follows: TGTGCCAGCAGCCCGGGGGTAGATCGGGCGCGGCAGCCCCAGCATTTT. Full variable domain (outside the CDR3, taken from reference TRBV7-2 and TRBJ1-5): GAGVSQSPSNKVTEKGKDVELRCDPISGHTALYWYRQSLGQGLEFLIYFQGNSAPDKSGLPSDRFSAERTGGSVSTLTIQRTQQEDSAVYLCASSPGVDRARQPQHFGDGTRLSIL.